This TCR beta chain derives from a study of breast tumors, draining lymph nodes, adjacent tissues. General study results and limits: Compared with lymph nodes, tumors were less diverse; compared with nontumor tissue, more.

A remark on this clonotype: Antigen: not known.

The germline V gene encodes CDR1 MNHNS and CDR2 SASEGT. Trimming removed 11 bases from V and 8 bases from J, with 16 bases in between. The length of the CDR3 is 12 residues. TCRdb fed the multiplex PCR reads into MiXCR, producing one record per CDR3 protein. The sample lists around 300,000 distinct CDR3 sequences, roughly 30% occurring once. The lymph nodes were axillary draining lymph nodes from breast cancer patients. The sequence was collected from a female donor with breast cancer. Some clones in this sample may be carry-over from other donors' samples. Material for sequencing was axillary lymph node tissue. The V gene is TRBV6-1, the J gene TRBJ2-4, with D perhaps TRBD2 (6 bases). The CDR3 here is CAAKRWGDIQYF. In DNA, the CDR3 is TGTGCCGCCAAGAGATGGGGGGACATTCAGTACTTC.